The rows below give T cell receptor beta chains drawn from one sample of a study of blood T cell repertoires in COVID-19. Generated by immunoSEQ multiplex PCR, the TCRdb table keeps only in-frame clones and is missing some. The table records some 180,000 clones, 70% to 90% of them present only once. Sample: peripheral blood. All receptors come from a man between 60 and 75 years old with active or convalescent COVID-19. Each CDR3 is given with its conserved first and last residue. The D gene is left open where the match is weak. Clone sizes are given selectively: once, few, many, or a class where the clone is expanded.

>TRBV5-5|TRBJ2-1|.|TRBD2
CASSPFAGGSNEQFF
TGTGCCAGCAGCCCCTTTGCGGGGGGTTCCAATGAGCAGTTCTTC
>TRBV18|TRBJ1-2|.|.
CASSRGGREYGYTF
TGTGCCAGCTCCCGCGGGGGCCGGGAGTATGGCTACACCTTC
>TRBV29-1|TRBJ2-5|.|.
CSVERGGYFLDPGTQYF
TGCAGCGTTGAAAGGGGGGGATACTTTCTTGATCCGGGGACCCAGTACTTC
>TRBV11-2|TRBJ2-1|.|TRBD2
CASSFGGGAYNEQFF
TGTGCCAGCAGCTTTGGGGGGGGAGCCTACAATGAGCAGTTCTTC
>TRBV2|TRBJ1-5|medium-sized|.
CASTQDGGGNQPQHF
TGTGCCAGCACCCAAGATGGGGGGGGGAATCAGCCCCAGCATTTT
>TRBV10-3|TRBJ1-2|.|.
CAISETGPNYGYTF
TGTGCCATCAGTGAGACAGGGCCCAACTATGGCTACACCTTC
>TRBV10-2|TRBJ2-3|.|TRBD1
CASSDSGTGSDTQYF
TGCGCCAGCAGTGACTCCGGGACAGGGTCAGATACGCAGTATTTT
>TRBV5-6|TRBJ2-6|.|TRBD1
CASSLLDRGLSGANVLTF
TGTGCCAGCAGCTTGCTTGATAGGGGGCTCTCTGGGGCCAACGTCCTGACTTTC
>TRBV19|TRBJ2-1|.|TRBD2
CASSISSGDHNEQFF
TGTGCCAGTAGTATATCCAGCGGGGATCACAATGAGCAGTTCTTC
>TRBV21-1|TRBJ1-5|few|.
CASSNGDSSNQPQHF
TGTGCCAGCAGCAACGGGGACAGTAGCAATCAGCCCCAGCATTTT
>TRBV25-1|TRBJ1-2|.|TRBD1
CASSVTGGNYGYTF
TGTGCCAGCAGTGTGACAGGGGGCAACTATGGCTACACCTTC
>TRBV5-5|TRBJ1-2|.|.
CASSLVAVSYGYTF
TGTGCCAGCAGCTTGGTGGCGGTCTCCTATGGCTACACCTTC
>TRBV6-5|TRBJ2-5|once|.
CAIRTVETQYF
TGTGCCATCAGGACAGTAGAGACCCAGTACTTC
>TRBV2|TRBJ1-4|.|.
CATGGGVGEKLFF
TGTGCCACCGGAGGAGGTGTCGGTGAAAAACTGTTTTTT
>TRBV10-2|TRBJ2-1|.|TRBD1
CASMQGGTEQFF
TGCGCCAGCATGCAAGGGGGCACTGAGCAGTTCTTC
>TRBV5-5|TRBJ2-7|.|TRBD1
CASVRDRGSYEQYF
TGTGCCAGCGTCCGGGACAGGGGATCCTACGAGCAGTACTTC
>TRBV27|TRBJ1-5|.|TRBD1
CASSSQGAYQPQHF
TGTGCCAGCAGTTCGCAGGGGGCCTATCAGCCCCAGCATTTT
>TRBV7-3|TRBJ2-3|.|.
CASTLTPGGHTDTQYF
TGTGCCAGCACCCTCACCCCCGGGGGTCATACAGATACGCAGTATTTT
>TRBV10-2|TRBJ1-5|.|.
CASRRGGQTTNQPQHF
TGCGCCAGCAGACGAGGAGGACAGACGACTAATCAGCCCCAGCATTTT
>TRBV6-5|TRBJ1-6|.|.
CASRTGGNSPLHF
TGTGCCAGCAGGACAGGCGGCAATTCACCCCTCCACTTT
>TRBV29-1|TRBJ2-5|.|TRBD1
CSSQGQTQETQYF
TGCAGTTCTCAGGGACAGACCCAAGAGACCCAGTACTTC
>TRBV29-1|TRBJ1-2|few|.
CSVSTGNYGYTF
TGCAGCGTTTCTACAGGGAACTATGGCTACACCTTC
>TRBV3-1/TRBV3-2|TRBJ1-5|.|TRBD1
CASSQDRQGNQPQHF
TGTGCCAGCAGCCAAGATCGACAGGGGAATCAGCCCCAGCATTTT
>TRBV2|TRBJ2-5|.|TRBD2
CASSESLAGGEETQYF
TGTGCCAGCAGTGAATCTCTAGCGGGGGGGGAAGAGACCCAGTACTTC